This T cell receptor (beta chain) was sequenced during a study of cytomegalovirus exposure and HLA in healthy donors. Broader study findings: Many donors shared some public TCRs, even though most TCR sequences were rare.

This CDR3 spans 16 amino acids. Germline V gives CDR1 SGDLS, CDR2 YYNGEE. Trimming removed 1 base from V and 5 bases from J; junction bases left unmatched: 6. This clone was detected a few times. Its antigen remains unknown. The PCR employed 60 Vbeta primers together with 13 Jbeta primers. Sequencing was performed with immunoSEQ multiplex PCR; in TCRdb, only in-frame clones are kept and a portion is missing. Of under 200,000 clones listed, approximately 80% were seen once; the top ten hold about 2.4%. Sequencing used PBMCs. This clonotype was sampled from a middle-aged woman in good health and CMV-seropositive. The rearrangement links TRBV9 to TRBJ1-5; 10 positions match TRBD1. In nucleotides, the CDR3 is TGTGCCAGCAGCGTAAGCGGGACAGGGGAAGATCAGCCCCAGCATTTT. This gives the protein CASSVSGTGEDQPQHF.